This T cell receptor (beta chain) was observed in a study of T cells in Graves' hyperthyroidism and ophthalmopathy. At the level of the study: Peripheral blood samples were taken at initial diagnosis, prior to any treatment.

Uncontrolled infection, other autoimmune disease, pregnancy and lactation each barred patients from inclusion. Using over 8.5 ml of fresh peripheral blood, PBMCs were prepared. The CDR3 length is 14 residues. The germline gives CDR1 SGHTA, CDR2 FQGNSA. The ends were cut back, 2 bases at V and 9 bases at J, with 17 bases in the middle. This clonotype was picked up many times. Using RNA transcripts as the source, TCR beta CDR3 regions were amplified. Initially, a first-round RT-PCR of the TCR CDR3 employed the HTBI primer set. TCRdb processed the multiplex PCR reads anew with MiXCR; each CDR3 protein has one entry. The sample records about 480,000 distinct CDR3 sequences, less than 25% being singletons.

The material sequenced was blood. The source of this sequence is a woman aged 25 to 39 with Graves' ophthalmopathy. The rearrangement uses TRBV7-2 and TRBJ2-7; no definite D call. The CDR3 DNA sequence: TGTGCCAGCAGCTTAAGTGGTGGTCCTATAGGGCAGTACTTC. Its protein is CASSLSGGPIGQYF.